The 4 T cell receptor beta chains below come from one sample, sequenced in a study of cytomegalovirus exposure and HLA in healthy donors. The PCR was carried out with 60 Vbeta primers and 13 Jbeta primers. The repertoire was sequenced with immunoSEQ multiplex PCR; TCRdb's copy has only in-frame clones and lacks some. The data contain over 150,000 clones, around 75% of them singletons. Sequenced: PBMCs. The receptors were sampled from a male donor in good health and CMV-seronegative.

The rearrangement joins TRBV4-3 to TRBJ1-5; possibly TRBD1 for D (6 bases). The V end was cut by 6 bases, the J end by 5 bases, with 26 bases between. The germline V gene has CDR1 LGHNA and CDR2 YSLEER. This CDR3 spans 18 amino acids. CDR3 loop: CASSPKIPGEGGDQPQHF. CDR3 sequence (DNA): TGCGCCAGCAGTCCCAAGATACCGGGCGAAGGGGGGGATCAGCCCCAGCATTTT.

This sequence joins TRBV7-2 and TRBJ1-1, with D hard to call. In germline, CDR1 is SGHTA, CDR2 FQGNSA. V lost 5 bases to trimming and J lost 10 bases, with 17 bases between them. The CDR3 totals 13 residues. In DNA, the CDR3 is TGTGCCAGCAGCCCCCTCGGGGTAGGGCGAGCTTTCTTT. Translating gives CASSPLGVGRAFF.

This chain connects TRBV5-5 to TRBJ1-1, with 12 bases that match TRBD1. The germline CDR1 and CDR2 sequences are SGHKS and YYEKEE (reference sequence). The CDR3 spans 13 residues. The V gene end was trimmed by 7 bases and the J gene end by 10 bases; junction bases not matched to a gene: 8. Here the CDR3 DNA reads TGTGCCAGCCGGGGACAGGGGGCGTTTGGAGCTTTCTTT. Residues: CASRGQGAFGAFF.

The chain employs TRBV7-9 and TRBJ2-1; TRBD1 matches 12 bases. CDR1 and CDR2 (germline): SEHNR, FQNEAQ (reference sequence). The CDR3 has 14 residues. V lost 1 base, J lost 15 bases, and 7 bases stayed unmatched. The CDR3 nucleotides are TGTGCCAGCAGCTTAGGGGGACAGGGGGCCCGTTCGTTCTTC. This codes for CASSLGGQGARSFF.